What follows are 2 T cell receptor beta chains derived from one specimen sequenced in a study of OX40 agonist ivuxolimab in advanced cancers. Only in-frame clones appear in the TCRdb table, and some are missing; sequencing was by immunoSEQ multiplex PCR. The sample has about 36,000 clones, 74% seen once. Sequenced here: CD4+ or CD8+ T cells sorted from blood, sampled in a trial of the OX40 agonist ivuxolimab. The receptor source for this set is an adult with an advanced solid tumor such as melanoma, head and neck, liver or kidney cancer.

V gene TRBV4-2 combines with J gene TRBJ1-4, with D tentatively TRBD1 (6 bases). V was trimmed by 3 bases and J by 4 bases, leaving 15 bases between them. The germline CDR1 and CDR2 sequences are LGHNA and YNFKEQ. The CDR3 contains 16 residues. The CDR3 loop reads CASSHAQQGDNEKLFF. CDR3 bases: TGTGCCAGCAGCCACGCTCAACAGGGAGATAATGAAAAACTGTTTTTT.

The chain has TRBV19 and TRBJ2-3; D ambiguous. Trimming removed 3 bases from V and 6 bases from J, with 10 bases in between. This CDR3 is 13 amino acids long. CDR1 and CDR2 from the germline V gene are LNHDA and SQIVND (reference sequence). CDR3 nucleotide sequence: TGTGCCAGTAGTATCTCTCCTGGGGATACGCAGTATTTT. The encoded protein is CASSISPGDTQYF.